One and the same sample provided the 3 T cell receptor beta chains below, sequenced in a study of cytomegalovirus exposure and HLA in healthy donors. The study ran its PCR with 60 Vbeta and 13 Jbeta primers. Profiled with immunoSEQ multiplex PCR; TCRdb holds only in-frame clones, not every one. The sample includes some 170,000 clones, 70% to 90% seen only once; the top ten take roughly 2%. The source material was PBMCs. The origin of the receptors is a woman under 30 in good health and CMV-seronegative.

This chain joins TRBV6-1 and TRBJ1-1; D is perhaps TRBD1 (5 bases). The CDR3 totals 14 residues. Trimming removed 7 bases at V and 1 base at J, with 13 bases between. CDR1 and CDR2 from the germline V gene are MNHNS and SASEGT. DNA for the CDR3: TGTGCCAGCAACCTTCCGGGGGGGAACACTGAAGCTTTCTTT. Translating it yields CASNLPGGNTEAFF.

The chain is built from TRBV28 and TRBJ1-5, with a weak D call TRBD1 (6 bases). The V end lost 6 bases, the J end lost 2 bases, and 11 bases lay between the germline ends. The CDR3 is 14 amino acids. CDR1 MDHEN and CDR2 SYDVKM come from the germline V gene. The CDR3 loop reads CASSPGEGNQPQHF. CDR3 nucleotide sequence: TGTGCCAGCAGCCCAGGGGAAGGCAATCAGCCCCAGCATTTT.

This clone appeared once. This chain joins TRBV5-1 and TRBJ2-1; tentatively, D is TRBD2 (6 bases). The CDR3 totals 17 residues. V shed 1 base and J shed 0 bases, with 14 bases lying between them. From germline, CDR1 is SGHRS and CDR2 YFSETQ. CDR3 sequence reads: CASSLMTGVGSYNEQFF. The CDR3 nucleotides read TGCGCCAGCAGCTTGATGACGGGAGTTGGCTCCTACAATGAGCAGTTCTTC.